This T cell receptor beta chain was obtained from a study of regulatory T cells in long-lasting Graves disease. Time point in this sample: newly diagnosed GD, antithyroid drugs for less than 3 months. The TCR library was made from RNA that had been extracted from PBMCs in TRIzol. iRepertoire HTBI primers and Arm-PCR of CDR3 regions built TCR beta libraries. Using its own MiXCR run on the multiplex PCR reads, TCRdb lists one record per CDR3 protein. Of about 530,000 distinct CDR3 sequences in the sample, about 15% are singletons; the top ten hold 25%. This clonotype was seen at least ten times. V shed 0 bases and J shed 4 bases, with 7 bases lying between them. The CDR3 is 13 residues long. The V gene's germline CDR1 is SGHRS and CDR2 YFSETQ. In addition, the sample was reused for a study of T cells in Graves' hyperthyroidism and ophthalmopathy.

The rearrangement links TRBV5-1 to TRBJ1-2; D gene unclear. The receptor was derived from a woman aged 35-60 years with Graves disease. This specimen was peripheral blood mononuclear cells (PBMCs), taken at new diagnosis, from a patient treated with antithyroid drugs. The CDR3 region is CASSLDEFYGYTF. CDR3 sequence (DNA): TGCGCCAGCAGCTTGGATGAGTTCTATGGCTACACCTTC.